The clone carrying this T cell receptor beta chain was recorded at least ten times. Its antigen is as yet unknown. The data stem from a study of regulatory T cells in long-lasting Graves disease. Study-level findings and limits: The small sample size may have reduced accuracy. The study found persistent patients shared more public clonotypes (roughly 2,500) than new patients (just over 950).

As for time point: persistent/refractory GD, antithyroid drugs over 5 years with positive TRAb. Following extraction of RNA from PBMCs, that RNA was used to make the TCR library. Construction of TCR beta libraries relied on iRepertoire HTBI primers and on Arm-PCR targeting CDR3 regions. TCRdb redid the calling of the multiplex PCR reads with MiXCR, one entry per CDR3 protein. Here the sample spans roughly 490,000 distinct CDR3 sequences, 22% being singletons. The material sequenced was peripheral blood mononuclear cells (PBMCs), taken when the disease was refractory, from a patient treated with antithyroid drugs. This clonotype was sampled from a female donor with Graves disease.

This chain's CDR3 is CASSLWVLGSPLHF. The CDR3 coding sequence is TGTGCCAGCAGTTTATGGGTCTTGGGTTCACCCCTCCACTTT. This chain joins TRBV12-3 or TRBV12-4 and TRBJ1-6; D remains ambiguous. The CDR3 covers 14 residues. V was shortened by 2 bases and J by 9 bases, with 11 bases between the two germline ends.